This T cell receptor (beta chain) was retrieved from a study of radiotherapy plus CTLA-4 blockade in lung cancer. Across the study: Objective responses emerged in 15% to 20% of patients, and about 30% attained disease control.

CTLA-4 blockade with ipilimumab, together with focal radiation, was given to patients with chemo-refractory metastatic non-small-cell lung cancer. This clone was recorded a few times. The antigen is unknown. Method: immunoSEQ multiplex PCR; TCRdb's copy keeps in-frame clones and lacks some. The table has 50,000 to 65,000 clones, just over 75% seen once. Whole-study findings and limits: Radiotherapy was combined with ipilimumab, and tumor-derived TCR clones then expanded in blood. The best predictor of response was reported to be early blood T cell clone dynamics, with interferon-beta.

There are 14 residues in the CDR3. Germline V gene sequence: CDR1 SGHDN, CDR2 FVKESK. Trimming pared 4 bases from V and 6 bases from J, leaving 15 bases between. The TCR originated in a human donor with non-small cell lung cancer who had a partial response to radiotherapy plus ipilimumab. Sequencing was performed on peripheral blood, taken from a patient treated with radiotherapy plus ipilimumab. The chain employs TRBV14 and TRBJ2-5, with a weak D call TRBD2 (6 bases). CDR3 sequence reads: CASSPLGTSQTQYF. DNA for the CDR3: TGTGCCAGCAGCCCTCTAGGGACTTCTCAGACCCAGTACTTC.